Listed here are 4 T cell receptor beta chains from one sample, sequenced in a study of cytomegalovirus exposure and HLA in healthy donors (dated by TCRdb to 2017 to 2019). Library method: the immunoSEQ multiplex PCR assay. Imported from immuneACCESS, the table was reduced by TCRdb to in-frame sequences with V and J called. These copies leave out some clones; in studies compared against another copy, an unresolved V gene accounts for under half, and the cause of the remainder is not known. This sample lists about 190,000 clones; about 83% were detected once. The ten top clones hold roughly 1.5% of the sample. Material for sequencing was PBMCs. These receptors were taken from a woman under 30 in good health and CMV-seronegative.

The chain combines TRBV6-1 with TRBJ1-3, with D tentatively TRBD1 (5 bases). The CDR3 is 15 amino acids. V was cut by 3 bases and J by 6 bases, with 15 bases left in between. Germline CDR1 is MNHNS and CDR2 is SASEGT. This CDR3 is CASSDWGGFENTIYF. CDR3 sequence (DNA): TGTGCCAGCAGTGATTGGGGGGGGTTTGAAAACACCATATATTTT.

This clone was counted between two and nine times. This rearrangement joins TRBV10-3 to TRBJ1-2, with TRBD1 matching over 7 bases. Losses at the gene ends were 1 base for V and 2 bases for J; bases not matched to a gene: 7. Germline assignment: CDR1 ENHRY and CDR2 SYGVKD. This CDR3 contains 16 residues. CDR3 DNA: TGTGCCATCAGTGAGTTCGAAGACAGGGCGAACTATGGCTACACCTTC. The encoded protein is CAISEFEDRANYGYTF.

The chain recombines TRBV4-2 with TRBJ2-2; 7 nucleotides line up with TRBD1. V shed 5 bases and J 6 bases; nucleotides not matched to a gene: 3. Per the germline V gene, CDR1 is LGHNA and CDR2 is YNFKEQ. The CDR3 totals 13 residues. The CDR3 loop is CASSIGTAGELFF. CDR3 sequence (DNA): TGTGCCAGCAGCATTGGGACAGCCGGGGAGCTGTTTTTT.

The V and J genes are TRBV27 and TRBJ2-7, with a weak D call TRBD2 (7 bases). V lost 5 bases and J 2 bases, leaving 16 bases between the germline ends. Germline V gene lookup returns CDR1 MNHEY and CDR2 SMNVEV (reference sequence). The CDR3 consists of 15 residues. Here the CDR3 reads CASSTHREGTYEQYF. CDR3 in DNA: TGTGCCAGCAGTACCCACAGGGAGGGAACCTACGAGCAGTACTTC.